This TCR beta chain is from a study of blood T cells in healthy people across ages. Between the trimmed V and J ends, which lost 3 bases and 1 base, there was a span of 9 bases. The V gene's germline CDR1 is DFQATT and CDR2 SNEGSKA (reference sequence). The CDR3 consists of 13 residues. Next came a second PCR, run for roughly 7 to 12 cycles, which used a sample-barcoded 5' primer along with a J-beta primer mix. A single record per CDR3 protein comes from TCRdb applying MiXCR to the 5' RACE reads. The table shows approximately 830,000 distinct CDR3 sequences, with around 68% occurring only once. This clonotype was detected a few times.

The origin of this receptor is a man aged 25 to 40 in good health. The chain joins TRBV20-1 to TRBJ2-5, with a tentative D call TRBD2 (6 bases). Sequencing was performed on blood. CDR3: CSASPTSQETQYF. The DNA for the CDR3 is TGCAGTGCTAGTCCGACTAGCCAAGAGACCCAGTACTTC.